This T cell receptor beta chain was recovered during a study of CD8+ T cells in alopecia areata. In germline, CDR1 is GTSNPN, CDR2 SVGIG (reference sequence). The CDR3 has 12 amino acids. V lost 2 bases to trimming and J lost 4 bases, with 8 bases between them. After isolation, RNA underwent reverse transcription to generate cDNA as the sequencing template. Here immunoSEQ multiplex PCR was the method, and the copy in TCRdb shows in-frame clones only, minus some. The profile shows around 100,000 clones, about three fifths of them singletons. Described treatment: oral pan-JAK inhibitor, 5-10 mg twice daily.

This sequence originates from a human donor with alopecia areata. Sequences were derived from CD8+ T cells sorted from blood, sampled at week 24, from a patient treated with tofacitinib. The V gene is TRBV30, the J gene TRBJ1-1; D gene uncertain. The CDR3 here is CAWSWVGTEAFF. CDR3 nucleotides: TGTGCCTGGAGTTGGGTAGGCACTGAAGCTTTCTTT.